A single sample is the source of the 23 T cell receptor beta chains below, sequenced in a study of OX40 agonist ivuxolimab in advanced cancers. The method was immunoSEQ multiplex PCR; TCRdb's version includes in-frame clones alone and lacks a portion of them. The table has about 68,000 clones, roughly four fifths seen once. The sample consisted of CD4+ or CD8+ T cells sorted from blood, taken in a trial of the OX40 agonist ivuxolimab. The receptors were gathered from an adult with an advanced solid tumor such as melanoma, head and neck, liver or kidney cancer.

The CDR3 loop reads CASSPRDFYEQYF. CDR3 sequence (DNA): TGCGCCAGCAGCCCCAGGGATTTCTACGAGCAGTACTTC. The V and J genes are TRBV5-1 and TRBJ2-7; D is possibly TRBD1 (5 bases). V was cut by 4 bases and J by 3 bases, with 11 bases left in between. The germline CDR1 and CDR2 sequences are SGHRS and YFSETQ. The CDR3 loop spans 13 amino acids. The full variable domain, its missing parts supplied by reference TRBV5-1 and TRBJ2-7, is KAGVTQTPRYLIKTRGQQVTLSCSPISGHRSVSWYQQTPGQGLQFLFEYFSETQRNKGNFPGRFSGRQFSNSRSEMNVSTLELGDSALYLCASSPRDFYEQYFGPGTRLTVT.

The chain joins TRBV9 to TRBJ2-7; D remains ambiguous. CDR1 is SGDLS and CDR2 is YYNGEE in the germline V gene. Trimming shortened V by 0 bases and J by 0 bases, and 7 bases separated the two germline ends. The CDR3 is made up of 14 amino acids. The CDR3 bases are TGTGCCAGCAGCGTAGGTGGCAGCTCCTACGAGCAGTACTTC. Encoded protein: CASSVGGSSYEQYF. Based on the CDR3 plus reference TRBV9 and TRBJ2-7, the full variable domain is DSGVTQTPKHLITATGQRVTLRCSPRSGDLSVYWYQQSLDQGLQFLIQYYNGEERAKGNILERFSAQQFPDLHSELNLSSLELGDSALYFCASSVGGSSYEQYFGPGTRLTVT.

This clone was observed once. The J gene is TRBJ2-7, the V gene TRBV6-5; tentative D call: TRBD1 (6 bases). Per germline, CDR1 MNHEY and CDR2 SVGAGI. V was cut by 6 bases and J by 7 bases, with 19 bases left in between. The CDR3 runs 14 residues. CDR3 loop: CASSPGHYTGEQYF. The CDR3 DNA reads TGTGCCAGCAGCCCGGGACACTACACGGGGGAGCAGTACTTC.

The chain combines TRBV5-4 with TRBJ2-1; D gene unclear. Germline V gene data show CDR1 as SGHNT and CDR2 as YYREEE (reference sequence). The V gene lost 0 bases and the J gene lost 5 bases, with 12 bases spanning the gap. The CDR3 sequence is 15 residues long. The DNA for the CDR3 is TGTGCCAGCAGCTTGGGACACGCGGCGGACAATGAGCAGTTCTTC. Translating it yields CASSLGHAADNEQFF.

Turning to this clone: One junction end does not reproduce the germline sequence, and a read error may be involved. The rearrangement joins TRBV5-6 to TRBJ2-2, with D perhaps given as TRBD1 or TRBD2 (6 bases each). The CDR3 has 14 residues. CDR1 and CDR2 (germline): SGHDT, YYEEEE. CDR3: CASNLGGRAGELFF. CDR3 in DNA: TGTGCCAGCAACTTGGGGGGCCGGGCCGGGGAGCTGTTTTTT.

The CDR3 DNA is TGTGCCAGCAGTGGTCGACAGGGGGTCTACGAGCAGTACTTC. Translation gives CASSGRQGVYEQYF. The chain links TRBV27 to TRBJ2-7; 9 bases fit TRBD1. After removal of 5 bases from V and 3 bases from J, the junction contained 5 bases not matched to a gene. Germline assignment: CDR1 MNHEY and CDR2 SMNVEV (reference sequence). This CDR3 has 14 residues.

The V gene is TRBV14, the J gene TRBJ1-2; D gene uncertain. Trimming took off 1 base at V and 4 bases at J, with 10 bases between the two ends. This CDR3 is built from 14 residues. CDR1 is SGHDN and CDR2 is FVKESK in the germline V gene. DNA for the CDR3: TGTGCCAGCAGCCAAGCCGGACGGGTCTATGGCTACACCTTC. This sequence encodes CASSQAGRVYGYTF.

The chain recombines TRBV7-2 with TRBJ1-5, with 9 bases lining up with TRBD1. The CDR3 extends over 16 amino acids. J was trimmed by 9 bases and V by 5 bases; bases with no gene match: 14. The germline gives CDR1 SGHTA, CDR2 FQGNSA. This CDR3 reads CASSPRTGASTGPQHF. CDR3 DNA sequence: TGTGCCAGCAGCCCTCGGACAGGGGCATCCACGGGGCCCCAGCATTTT.

The V gene is TRBV6-5, the J gene TRBJ1-4; 9 bases agree with TRBD1. After removal of 4 bases from V and 7 bases from J, the junction contained 7 bases not matched to a gene. CDR1 MNHEY and CDR2 SVGAGI come from the germline V gene. The CDR3 totals 15 residues. The CDR3 loop is CASSFSGTGREKLFF. DNA of the CDR3: TGTGCCAGCAGTTTTTCCGGGACAGGGCGTGAAAAACTGTTTTTT.

This chain uses TRBV27 with TRBJ1-6, with 8 positions matching TRBD1. Per germline, CDR1 MNHEY and CDR2 SMNVEV (reference sequence). V trimming: 2 bases; J trimming: 9 bases; junction bases outside the gene matches: 9. CDR3 size: 16 residues. Written as DNA, the CDR3 is TGTGCCAGCAGTTTACTCACGTCAGGGGGCCGTTCACCCCTCCACTTT. Its protein product is CASSLLTSGGRSPLHF.

This clone was detected a few times. The chain couples TRBV5-4 to TRBJ1-2; the D gene is possibly TRBD1 (6 bases). Per the germline V gene, CDR1 is SGHNT and CDR2 is YYREEE (reference sequence). CDR3 length equals 14 residues. V gave up 1 base and J gave up 4 bases, with 11 bases separating them. CDR3: CASSLNTGSYGYTF. The CDR3 DNA reads as TGTGCCAGCAGCTTGAATACAGGGTCCTATGGCTACACCTTC.

This chain uses TRBV4-2 with TRBJ2-5; the D gene is possibly TRBD1 (6 bases). The V end lost 3 bases, the J end lost 5 bases, and 28 bases lay between the germline ends. The CDR3 has 19 amino acids. Germline-derived CDR1 and CDR2 are LGHNA and YNFKEQ. The CDR3 protein is CASSQGWSGTLGEQETQYF. In nucleotides, the CDR3 is TGTGCCAGCAGCCAGGGATGGTCTGGGACACTGGGCGAACAGGAGACCCAGTACTTC.

This rearrangement joins TRBV27 to TRBJ2-1; D possibly corresponds to TRBD2 (6 bases). The CDR3 runs to 13 residues. Germline CDR1 MNHEY, CDR2 SMNVEV (reference sequence). V lost 3 bases, J lost 8 bases, and 11 bases lay in between. This CDR3 is CASSFRGDYEQFF. In DNA form, the CDR3 reads TGTGCCAGCAGTTTCCGCGGGGACTATGAGCAGTTCTTC.

This clone occurred a few times. The chain recombines TRBV19 with TRBJ2-5, with D possibly being TRBD1 (5 bases). CDR3 length: 16 residues. Germline V gene data show CDR1 as LNHDA and CDR2 as SQIVND (reference sequence). V was pared by 1 base and J by 0 bases, with 12 bases between. CDR3 amino acids: CASSIGGLSNQETQYF. CDR3 DNA sequence: TGTGCCAGTAGTATAGGGGGCCTTTCCAACCAAGAGACCCAGTACTTC.

CDR3 sequence: CATNDRLVTEAFF. In DNA, the CDR3 is TGTGCCACCAACGACAGGCTGGTAACTGAAGCTTTCTTT. The V call is TRBV19, the J call TRBJ1-1; a weak D match, TRBD1 (6 bases). CDR1 is LNHDA, CDR2 SQIVND, per germline (reference sequence). CDR3 length equals 13 residues. With 10 bases removed from V and 5 bases from J, the gap between germline ends came to 17 bases.

This clone appeared once. The chain employs TRBV29-1 and TRBJ1-3; 7 bases agree with TRBD1. CDR1 and CDR2 from the germline V gene are SQVTM and ANQGSEA. The CDR3 has 13 amino acids. V lost 4 bases to trimming and J lost 7 bases; unmatched junction nucleotides: 7. CDR3 nucleotide sequence: TGCAGCGTTGCAGCCTCAGGGGGGAACACCATATATTTT. This codes for CSVAASGGNTIYF. The full variable domain, in which reference TRBV29-1 and TRBJ1-3 provide the parts outside the CDR3, is SAVISQKPSRDICQRGTSLTIQCQVDSQVTMMFWYRQQPGQSLTLIATANQGSEATYESGFVIDKFPISRPNLTFSTLTVSNMSPEDSSIYLCSVAASGGNTIYFGEGSWLTVV.

This clone has only one observation. The chain links TRBV5-4 to TRBJ1-5, with TRBD1 matching over 8 bases. V trimming: 4 bases; J trimming: 10 bases; junction bases outside the gene matches: 7. This CDR3 is built from 13 residues. Germline lookup yields CDR1 SGHNT and CDR2 YYREEE (reference sequence). CDR3 residues: CASSVGTGSPQHF. The CDR3 DNA reads as TGTGCCAGCAGCGTAGGGACAGGCAGCCCCCAGCATTTT.

The chain joins TRBV2 to TRBJ2-1; D is possibly TRBD2 (6 bases). The V end was cut by 11 bases, the J end by 9 bases, with 17 bases between. The CDR3 runs to 12 residues. Germline CDR1 reads SNHLY; CDR2 reads FYNNEI. CDR3 loop: CARGRTRGEQFF. CDR3 DNA: TGTGCCCGTGGGCGCACGCGGGGTGAGCAGTTCTTC.

This clone has more than one count but fewer than ten. V gene TRBV5-5 combines with J gene TRBJ1-2; no clear D gene. V was clipped by 3 bases and J by 4 bases, with 10 bases between them. CDR1 and CDR2 from the germline V gene are SGHKS and YYEKEE (reference sequence). The CDR3 contains 13 residues. This CDR3 reads CASSSRISYGYTF. In DNA form, the CDR3 reads TGTGCCAGCAGCTCCAGGATTTCCTATGGCTACACCTTC. Using reference TRBV5-5 and TRBJ1-2 for the parts outside the CDR3, the full variable domain is DAGVTQSPTHLIKTRGQQVTLRCSPISGHKSVSWYQQVLGQGPQFIFQYYEKEERGRGNFPDRFSARQFPNYSSELNVNALLLGDSALYLCASSSRISYGYTFGSGTRLTVV.

This chain links TRBV6-1 with TRBJ1-5; TRBD1 might be the D (5 bases). There are 13 residues in the CDR3. V was shortened by 8 bases and J by 4 bases, with 12 bases between the two germline ends. CDR1 is MNHNS and CDR2 is SASEGT in the germline V gene. CDR3 sequence reads: CASHVRENQPQHF. For the CDR3, the DNA is TGTGCCAGCCACGTCAGGGAAAATCAGCCCCAGCATTTT.

The chain is built from TRBV9 and TRBJ1-4; D perhaps matches TRBD1 (5 bases). The V end was cut by 0 bases, the J end by 5 bases, with 11 bases between. The germline V gene encodes CDR1 SGDLS and CDR2 YYNGEE. The CDR3 is 15 residues long. The chain's CDR3 is CASSVAGTFNEKLFF. The CDR3 DNA is TGTGCCAGCAGCGTAGCGGGGACCTTCAATGAAAAACTGTTTTTT.

The rearrangement joins TRBV7-4 to TRBJ2-6; D is ambiguous. CDR1 and CDR2 from the germline V gene are SGHVT and SQSDAQ. The CDR3 consists of 17 residues. V was trimmed by 7 bases and J by 0 bases, leaving 16 bases between them. CDR3 loop: CASNPDQASSGANVLTF. In DNA, the CDR3 is TGTGCCAGCAACCCGGACCAGGCCAGCTCTGGGGCCAACGTCCTGACTTTC. The full variable domain, with the rest looked up from reference TRBV7-4 and TRBJ2-6, is GAGVSQSPRYKVAKRGRDVALRCDSISGHVTLYWYRQTLGQGSEVLTYSQSDAQRDKSGRPSGRFSAERPERSVSTLKIQRTEQGDSAVYLCASNPDQASSGANVLTFGAGSRLTVL.

The chain joins TRBV6-5 to TRBJ1-2; D perhaps matches TRBD1 (6 bases). The CDR3 sequence is 14 residues long. Per germline, CDR1 MNHEY and CDR2 SVGAGI. V lost 11 bases and J lost 0, with 16 bases in between. The CDR3 DNA reads TGTGCCCGAGGGGGGGACACAACTAACTATGGCTACACCTTC. Translated: CARGGDTTNYGYTF.